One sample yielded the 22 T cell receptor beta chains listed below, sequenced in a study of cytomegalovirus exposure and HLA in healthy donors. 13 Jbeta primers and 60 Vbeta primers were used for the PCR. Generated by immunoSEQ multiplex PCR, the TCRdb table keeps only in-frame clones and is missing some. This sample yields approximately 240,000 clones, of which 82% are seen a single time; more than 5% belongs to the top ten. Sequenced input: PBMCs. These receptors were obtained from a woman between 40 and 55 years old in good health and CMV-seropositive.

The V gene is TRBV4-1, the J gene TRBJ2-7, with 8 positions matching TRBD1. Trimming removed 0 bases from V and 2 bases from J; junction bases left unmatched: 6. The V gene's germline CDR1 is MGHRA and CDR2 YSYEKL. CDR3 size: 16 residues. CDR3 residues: CASSQDEGTGAYEQYF. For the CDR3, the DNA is TGCGCCAGCAGCCAAGATGAGGGGACAGGAGCCTACGAGCAGTACTTC.

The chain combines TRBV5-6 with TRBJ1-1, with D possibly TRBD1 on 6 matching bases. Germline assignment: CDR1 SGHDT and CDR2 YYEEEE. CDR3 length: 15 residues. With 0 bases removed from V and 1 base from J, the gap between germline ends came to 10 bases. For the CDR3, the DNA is TGTGCCAGCAGCTTGGCAGGGGTGGAGAACACTGAAGCTTTCTTT. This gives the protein CASSLAGVENTEAFF.

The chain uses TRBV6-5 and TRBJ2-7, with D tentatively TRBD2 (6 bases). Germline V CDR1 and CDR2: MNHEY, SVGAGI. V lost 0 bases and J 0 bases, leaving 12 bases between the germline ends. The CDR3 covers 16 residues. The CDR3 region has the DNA TGTGCCAGCAGTTACTCTAGCGGAACGAGCTCCTACGAGCAGTACTTC. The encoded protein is CASSYSSGTSSYEQYF.

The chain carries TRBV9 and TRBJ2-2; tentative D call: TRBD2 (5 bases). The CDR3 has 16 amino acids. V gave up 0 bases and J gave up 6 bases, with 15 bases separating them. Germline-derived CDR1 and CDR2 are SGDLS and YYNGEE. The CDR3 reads CASSVVRGSKAGELFF. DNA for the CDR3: TGTGCCAGCAGCGTAGTAAGAGGGAGTAAGGCCGGGGAGCTGTTTTTT.

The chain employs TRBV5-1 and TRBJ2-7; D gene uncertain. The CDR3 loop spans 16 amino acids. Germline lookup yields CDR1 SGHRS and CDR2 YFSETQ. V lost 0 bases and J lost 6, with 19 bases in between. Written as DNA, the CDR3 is TGCGCCAGCAGCTTGGGTGGCGGCGGCCAATCTCTCGAGCAGTACTTC. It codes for CASSLGGGGQSLEQYF.

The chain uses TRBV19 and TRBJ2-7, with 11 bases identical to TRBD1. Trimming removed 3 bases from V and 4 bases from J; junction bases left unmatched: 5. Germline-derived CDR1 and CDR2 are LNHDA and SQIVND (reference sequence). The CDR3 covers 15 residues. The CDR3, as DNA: TGTGCCAGTAGTATTGCGGGACAGGGGGTATACGAGCAGTACTTC. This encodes CASSIAGQGVYEQYF.

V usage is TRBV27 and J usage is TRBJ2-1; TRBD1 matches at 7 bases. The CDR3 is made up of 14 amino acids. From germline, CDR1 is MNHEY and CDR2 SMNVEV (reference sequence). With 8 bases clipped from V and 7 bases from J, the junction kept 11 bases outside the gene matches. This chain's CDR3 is CASGPGTASNEQFF. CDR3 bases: TGTGCCAGCGGCCCCGGGACAGCGAGTAATGAGCAGTTCTTC.

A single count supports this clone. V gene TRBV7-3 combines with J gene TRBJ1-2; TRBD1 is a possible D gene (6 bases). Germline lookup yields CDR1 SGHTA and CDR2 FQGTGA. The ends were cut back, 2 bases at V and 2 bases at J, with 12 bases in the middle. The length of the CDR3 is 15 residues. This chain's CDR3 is CASSLGPRGNYGYTF. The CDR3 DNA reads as TGTGCCAGCAGCTTAGGGCCGAGGGGGAACTATGGCTACACCTTC.

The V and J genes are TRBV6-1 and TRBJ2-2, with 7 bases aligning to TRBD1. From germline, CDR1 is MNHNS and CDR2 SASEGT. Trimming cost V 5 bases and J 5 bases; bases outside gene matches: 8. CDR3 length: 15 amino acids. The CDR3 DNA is TGTGCCAGCAGTCTAGAGGGGGCGCTGACCGGGGAGCTGTTTTTT. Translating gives CASSLEGALTGELFF.

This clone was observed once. CDR3 nucleotide sequence: TGTGCCAGCAGTTACTCGAGGACACAGAAGCAGTTCTTC. The encoded protein is CASSYSRTQKQFF. The gene calls are TRBV6-5 and TRBJ2-1, with D maybe TRBD1 (5 bases). Trimming took off 0 bases at V and 11 bases at J, with 11 bases between the two ends. Germline V lookup: CDR1 MNHEY, CDR2 SVGAGI. This CDR3 has 13 residues.

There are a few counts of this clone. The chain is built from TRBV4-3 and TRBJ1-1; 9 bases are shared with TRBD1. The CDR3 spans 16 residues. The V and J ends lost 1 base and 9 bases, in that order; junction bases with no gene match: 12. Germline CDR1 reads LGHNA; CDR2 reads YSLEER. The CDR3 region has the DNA TGCGCCAGCAGCCAAGCTGGTTTTCGGGGACAGGGTCAAGCTTTCTTT. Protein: CASSQAGFRGQGQAFF.

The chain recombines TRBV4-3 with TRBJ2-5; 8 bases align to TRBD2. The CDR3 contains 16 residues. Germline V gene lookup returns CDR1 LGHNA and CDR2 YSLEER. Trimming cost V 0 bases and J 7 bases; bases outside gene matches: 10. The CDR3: CASSQDRDSGKGTQYF. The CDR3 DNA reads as TGCGCCAGCAGCCAAGATCGGGATAGCGGGAAGGGGACCCAGTACTTC.

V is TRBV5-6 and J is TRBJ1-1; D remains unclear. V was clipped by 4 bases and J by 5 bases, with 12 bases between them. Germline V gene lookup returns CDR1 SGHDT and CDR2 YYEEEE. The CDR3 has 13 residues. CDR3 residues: CASSPIGLTEAFF. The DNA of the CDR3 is TGTGCCAGCAGCCCCATCGGACTGACTGAAGCTTTCTTT.

This CDR3 reads CSARRVGELFF. In DNA form, the CDR3 reads TGCAGTGCACGGAGGGTCGGGGAGCTGTTTTTT. The chain uses TRBV20-1 and TRBJ2-2; possibly TRBD2 for D (6 bases). Germline V gene data show CDR1 as DFQATT and CDR2 as SNEGSKA (reference sequence). Trimming cost V 6 bases and J 7 bases, with 9 bases left between them. The CDR3 is 11 residues long.

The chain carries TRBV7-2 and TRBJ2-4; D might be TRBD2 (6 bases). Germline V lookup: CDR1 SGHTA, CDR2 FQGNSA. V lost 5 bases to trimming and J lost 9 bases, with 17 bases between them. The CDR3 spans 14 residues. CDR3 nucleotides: TGTGCCAGCAGCAAGCCGGGACTCCAGGGCATTCAGTACTTC. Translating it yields CASSKPGLQGIQYF.

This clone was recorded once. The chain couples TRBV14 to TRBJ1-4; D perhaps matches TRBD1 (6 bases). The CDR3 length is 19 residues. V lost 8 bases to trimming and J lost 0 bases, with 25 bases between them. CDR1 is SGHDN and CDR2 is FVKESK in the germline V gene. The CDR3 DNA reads TGTGCCAGCCCGGTCGCAGGGGAAAAACTAGACGCAACTAATGAAAAACTGTTTTTT. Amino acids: CASPVAGEKLDATNEKLFF.

In DNA form, the CDR3 reads TGTGCCAGCAGCCCGGGACTAGCGGGGGCCTACGAGCAGTACTTC. This encodes CASSPGLAGAYEQYF. The chain recombines TRBV5-4 with TRBJ2-7; TRBD2 aligns across 14 bases. The CDR3 extends over 15 amino acids. CDR1 and CDR2 (germline): SGHNT, YYREEE (reference sequence). V gave up 4 bases and J gave up 2 bases; unmatched junction bases: 2.

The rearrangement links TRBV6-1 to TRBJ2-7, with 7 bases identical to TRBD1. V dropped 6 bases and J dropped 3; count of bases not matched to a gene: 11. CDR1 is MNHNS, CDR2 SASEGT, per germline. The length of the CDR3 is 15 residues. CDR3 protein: CASRPYRDSSYEQYF. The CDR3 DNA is TGTGCCAGCAGACCTTACCGGGACAGTAGCTACGAGCAGTACTTC.

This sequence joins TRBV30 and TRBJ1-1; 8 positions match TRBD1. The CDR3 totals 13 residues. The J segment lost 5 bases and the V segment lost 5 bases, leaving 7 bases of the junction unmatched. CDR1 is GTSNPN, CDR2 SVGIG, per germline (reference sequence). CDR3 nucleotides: TGTGCCTGGGGAAGGGACAGGCGAACTGAAGCTTTCTTT. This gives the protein CAWGRDRRTEAFF.

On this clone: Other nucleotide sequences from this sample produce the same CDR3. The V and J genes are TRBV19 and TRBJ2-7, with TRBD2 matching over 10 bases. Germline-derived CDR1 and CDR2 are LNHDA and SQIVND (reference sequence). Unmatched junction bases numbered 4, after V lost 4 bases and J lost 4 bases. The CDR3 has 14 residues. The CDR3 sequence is CASSSPGLAYEQYF. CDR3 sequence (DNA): TGTGCCAGTAGTAGCCCGGGACTAGCGTACGAGCAGTACTTC.

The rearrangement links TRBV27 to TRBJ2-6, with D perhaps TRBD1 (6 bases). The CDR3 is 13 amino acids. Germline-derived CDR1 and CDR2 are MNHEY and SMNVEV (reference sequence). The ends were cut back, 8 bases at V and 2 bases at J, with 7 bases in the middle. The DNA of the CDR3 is TGTGCCAGCCACAGGGCTGGGGCCAACGTCCTGACTTTC. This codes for CASHRAGANVLTF.

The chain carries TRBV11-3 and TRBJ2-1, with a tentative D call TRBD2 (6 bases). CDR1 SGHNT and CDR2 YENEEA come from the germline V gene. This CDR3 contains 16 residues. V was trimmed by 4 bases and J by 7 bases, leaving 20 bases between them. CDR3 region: CASSYRIGGIGNEQFF. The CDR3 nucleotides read TGTGCCAGCAGCTATCGAATTGGCGGGATCGGTAATGAGCAGTTCTTC. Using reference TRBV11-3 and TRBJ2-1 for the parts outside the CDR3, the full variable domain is EAGVVQSPRYKIIEKKQPVAFWCNPISGHNTLYWYLQNLGQGPELLIRYENEEAVDDSQLPKDRFSAERLKGVDSTLKIQPAELGDSAVYLCASSYRIGGIGNEQFFGPGTRLTVL.